The 8 T cell receptor beta chains below were found in one sample sequenced in a study of T cell responses to AZD1222 COVID-19 vaccine. The table came from immunoSEQ multiplex PCR; TCRdb's copy has only in-frame clones and leaves some out. The sample yields about 93,000 clones, approximately 86% seen once. This material consisted of peripheral blood, taken on day 0 of AZD1222 vaccination. The receptors stem from an adult in good health.

The chain employs TRBV14 and TRBJ1-6, with no clear D. The V end was cut by 2 bases, the J end by 0 bases, with 8 bases between. This CDR3 is 16 amino acids long. Germline values: CDR1 SGHDN, CDR2 FVKESK. This CDR3 is CASSQKGGSYNSPLHF. CDR3 in DNA: TGTGCCAGCAGCCAAAAAGGCGGCTCCTATAATTCACCCCTCCACTTT. The entire variable domain, with the rest obtained from reference TRBV14 and TRBJ1-6, is as follows: EAGVTQFPSHSVIEKGQTVTLRCDPISGHDNLYWYRRVMGKEIKFLLHFVKESKQDESGMPNNRFLAERTGGTYSTLKVQPAELEDSGVYFCASSQKGGSYNSPLHFGNGTRLTVT.

The J gene is TRBJ1-1, the V gene TRBV28, with D possibly matching TRBD1 (6 bases). The CDR3 has 15 residues. Germline lookup yields CDR1 MDHEN and CDR2 SYDVKM. Trimming pared 7 bases from V and 0 bases from J, leaving 15 bases between. CDR3 in amino acids: CASNSKGEMNTEAFF. DNA for the CDR3: TGTGCCAGCAATTCTAAGGGGGAAATGAACACTGAAGCTTTCTTT. Filled out from reference TRBV28 and TRBJ1-1, the complete variable domain reads DVKVTQSSRYLVKRTGEKVFLECVQDMDHENMFWYRQDPGLGLRLIYFSYDVKMKEKGDIPEGYSVSREKKERFSLILESASTNQTSMYLCASNSKGEMNTEAFFGQGTRLTVV.

A single count supports this clone. The chain is built from TRBV9 and TRBJ1-3; 8 nucleotides line up with TRBD1. Per germline, CDR1 SGDLS and CDR2 YYNGEE. The CDR3 spans 16 residues. Unmatched junction bases numbered 4, after V lost 2 bases and J lost 0 bases. The CDR3 bases are TGTGCCAGCAGCGTTACAGGGGGATCCTCTGGAAACACCATATATTTT. Translating gives CASSVTGGSSGNTIYF. The entire variable domain, with the rest obtained from reference TRBV9 and TRBJ1-3, is as follows: DSGVTQTPKHLITATGQRVTLRCSPRSGDLSVYWYQQSLDQGLQFLIQYYNGEERAKGNILERFSAQQFPDLHSELNLSSLELGDSALYFCASSVTGGSSGNTIYFGEGSWLTVV.

This clone showed up just once. The chain couples TRBV9 to TRBJ2-6, with TRBD1 matching 7 bases. Germline V lookup: CDR1 SGDLS, CDR2 YYNGEE. The CDR3 extends over 17 amino acids. J lost 0 bases, V lost 4 bases, and 7 bases had no gene match. The CDR3 spells CASSPQGTTSGANVLTF. In DNA, the CDR3 is TGTGCCAGCAGCCCACAGGGGACCACCTCTGGGGCCAACGTCCTGACTTTC.

The chain combines TRBV16 with TRBJ1-5, with unresolved D. V was clipped by 2 bases and J by 7 bases, with 12 bases between them. The germline V gene has CDR1 KGHSY and CDR2 FQNENV. The CDR3 extends over 14 amino acids. The CDR3, as DNA: TGTGCCAGCAGCCAAGGAGGAGGTTGGCAGCCCCAGCATTTT. Its translation is CASSQGGGWQPQHF.

The chain has TRBV9 and TRBJ1-3, with D uncertain. Germline-derived CDR1 and CDR2 are SGDLS and YYNGEE. The V end was cut by 0 bases, the J end by 0 bases, with 13 bases between. The CDR3 totals 17 residues. For the CDR3, the DNA is TGTGCCAGCAGCGTAGATGCCTTACTCATCTCTGGAAACACCATATATTTT. Translating gives CASSVDALLISGNTIYF.

A remark on this clone: Additional DNA sequences in this sample encode the identical CDR3. The chain joins TRBV28 to TRBJ1-2; D unclear. Trimming left V 6 bases short and J 2 bases short, with 7 bases between. The CDR3 length is 12 residues. Germline CDR1 reads MDHEN; CDR2 reads SYDVKM. The CDR3 reads CASSSVNYGYTF. CDR3 sequence (DNA): TGTGCCAGCAGCTCAGTGAACTATGGCTACACCTTC.

V usage is TRBV9 and J usage is TRBJ2-1; TRBD2 might be the D (6 bases). The CDR3 spans 15 residues. Per germline, CDR1 SGDLS and CDR2 YYNGEE. The V end lost 3 bases, the J end lost 7 bases, and 17 bases lay between the germline ends. CDR3 protein: CASSAAGGIANEQFF. DNA for the CDR3: TGTGCCAGCAGCGCAGCAGGAGGGATCGCTAATGAGCAGTTCTTC. Full variable domain (rest looked up from reference TRBV9 and TRBJ2-1): DSGVTQTPKHLITATGQRVTLRCSPRSGDLSVYWYQQSLDQGLQFLIQYYNGEERAKGNILERFSAQQFPDLHSELNLSSLELGDSALYFCASSAAGGIANEQFFGPGTRLTVL.